The clone carrying this T cell receptor beta chain has just a few counts. Several immunoSEQ 96-well plates shared each subset's DNA, each plate a replicate. Original analysis: For the immunoSEQ data, sequences were junction-only without quality scores, so filtering differed. Sequenced by immunoSEQ multiplex PCR; TCRdb stores in-frame clones only, minus some. V, J and clone size derive from that table, while D and trimming were established from the DNA sequence. The repertoire consists of some 2.4 million clones, with roughly 93% occurring once and the leading ten covering more than 0.35%. The data originate from a study of shared clonotypes between healthy human individuals. About the research overall: Ranging from 18 to 49 in age, donors were two women and a few men.

V lost 3 bases and J lost 9, with 8 bases in between. Per germline, CDR1 SQVTM and CDR2 ANQGSEA. The CDR3 consists of 11 residues. This receptor was identified in a man younger than 35 in good health. Some clones in this sample may be carry-over from other donors' samples. The rearrangement links TRBV29-1 to TRBJ2-2; tentatively, D is TRBD1 (6 bases). The sample taken for sequencing was naive CD4+ T cells from PBMCs. Subset indicated: CD45RA+ positively selected. The CDR3 region is CSVDRGRELFF. As DNA, the CDR3 is TGCAGCGTTGACAGGGGCCGGGAGCTGTTTTTT.